Each of the 27 T cell receptor beta chains below was sequenced from the same sample in a study of blood T cells in healthy people across ages. Primers used in a second PCR of roughly 7 to 11 cycles were a sample-barcoded 5' primer and a J-beta primer mix. TCRdb reprocessed the 5' RACE reads with MiXCR, giving one entry per CDR3 protein. The sample includes fewer than 950,000 distinct CDR3 sequences, under 40% of them seen just once. Input material: blood. These receptors all come from a man aged 18 to 30 in good health.

This clonotype was counted between two and nine times. V gene TRBV28 combines with J gene TRBJ1-4; D gene unclear. The V gene lost 6 bases and the J gene lost 3 bases, with 8 bases spanning the gap. Germline V gene data show CDR1 as MDHEN and CDR2 as SYDVKM. CDR3 length equals 13 residues. The CDR3 nucleotides are TGTGCCAGCAGCCGCCCGTCTAATGAAAAACTGTTTTTT. Amino acids: CASSRPSNEKLFF.

This chain connects TRBV28 to TRBJ1-2, with 7 positions matching TRBD1. Germline-derived CDR1 and CDR2 are MDHEN and SYDVKM. The CDR3 runs to 14 residues. The V and J ends lost 4 bases and 4 bases, in that order; junction bases with no gene match: 6. In DNA, the CDR3 is TGTGCCAGCAGTTCCCCGACAGGGTTCTATGGCTACACCTTC. Its translation is CASSSPTGFYGYTF.

The chain carries TRBV20-1 and TRBJ2-5; no definite D call. Trimming shortened V by 3 bases and J by 4 bases, and 18 bases separated the two germline ends. The CDR3 is 15 amino acids. Germline CDR1 reads DFQATT; CDR2 reads SNEGSKA (reference sequence). The CDR3 region is CSASPPPIVGETQYF. In DNA, the CDR3 is TGCAGTGCTAGTCCTCCACCGATTGTGGGAGAGACCCAGTACTTC.

This chain connects TRBV30 to TRBJ2-1; D is unclear. Germline V lookup: CDR1 GTSNPN, CDR2 SVGIG (reference sequence). CDR3 size: 11 residues. The V and J ends lost 6 bases and 8 bases respectively, with 11 bases between them. As DNA, the CDR3 is TGTGCCTGTCTGGGTGTCTATGAGCAGTTCTTC. Translating gives CACLGVYEQFF.

This clonotype showed up many times. The chain recombines TRBV12-3 or TRBV12-4 with TRBJ1-2, with D tentatively TRBD1 (5 bases). The CDR3 runs 15 residues. V lost 5 bases, J lost 0 bases, and 13 bases lay in between. The CDR3 protein is CASSLADRANYGYTF. CDR3 bases: TGTGCCAGCAGTCTTGCTGACAGAGCTAACTATGGCTACACCTTC.

J is TRBJ1-2 and V is TRBV4-2; D might be TRBD1 (6 bases). The CDR3 runs 13 residues. Germline V gene lookup returns CDR1 LGHNA and CDR2 YNFKEQ. V was cut by 7 bases and J by 7 bases, with 16 bases left in between. The CDR3 coding sequence is TGTGCCAGCACCCCAGGGGAAGGGGGTGGCTACACCTTC. Protein product: CASTPGEGGGYTF.

V gene TRBV12-3 or TRBV12-4 combines with J gene TRBJ2-3, with 7 bases fitting TRBD1. This CDR3 has 16 residues. Losses at the gene ends were 5 bases for V and 3 bases for J; bases not matched to a gene: 11. The DNA for the CDR3 is TGTGCCAGCAGTCCCGACAGGGAACCCTTGACAGATACGCAGTATTTT. Translated: CASSPDREPLTDTQYF.

The CDR3 DNA is TGTGCCAGCAGTCCCAGCGGCGGAGGGAGCAATCAGCCCCAGCATTTT. It codes for CASSPSGGGSNQPQHF. The chain has TRBV12-3 or TRBV12-4 and TRBJ1-5; D is uncertain. Trimming removed 5 bases at V and 1 base at J, with 15 bases between. The CDR3 totals 16 residues.

This chain joins TRBV12-3 or TRBV12-4 and TRBJ1-1, with D maybe TRBD1 (6 bases). The CDR3 extends over 12 amino acids. V gave up 7 bases and J gave up 6 bases, with 12 bases separating them. The CDR3 coding sequence is TGTGCCAGCACCTGGGGGGGGCCTGAAGCTTTCTTT. It encodes CASTWGGPEAFF.

The chain carries TRBV27 and TRBJ2-1; D is ambiguous. V gave up 8 bases and J gave up 0 bases, with 8 bases separating them. The CDR3 has 13 amino acids. Germline V CDR1 and CDR2: MNHEY, SMNVEV (reference sequence). This CDR3 is CASSMSSYNEQFF. The DNA for the CDR3 is TGTGCCAGCTCGATGAGCTCCTACAATGAGCAGTTCTTC.

This clonotype was seen repeatedly, ten times or more. This chain joins TRBV14 and TRBJ1-2; TRBD1 matches 9 bases. Trimming removed 4 bases from V and 6 bases from J; junction bases left unmatched: 6. The CDR3 consists of 14 residues. Germline-derived CDR1 and CDR2 are SGHDN and FVKESK. The CDR3 loop is CASSRTGVVHGYTF. The CDR3 DNA sequence: TGTGCCAGCAGCCGGACAGGGGTGGTCCATGGCTACACCTTC. Supplemented by reference TRBV14 and TRBJ1-2, the full variable domain reads EAGVTQFPSHSVIEKGQTVTLRCDPISGHDNLYWYRRVMGKEIKFLLHFVKESKQDESGMPNNRFLAERTGGTYSTLKVQPAELEDSGVYFCASSRTGVVHGYTFGSGTRLTVV.

A single count supports this clonotype. V and J are TRBV4-1 and TRBJ2-3, with unresolved D. In germline, CDR1 is MGHRA, CDR2 YSYEKL. V lost 3 bases and J lost 3, with 19 bases in between. The CDR3 spans 17 residues. The CDR3 protein is CASSQTHARILTDTQYF. CDR3 nucleotides: TGCGCCAGCAGCCAGACTCACGCTAGAATCCTAACAGATACGCAGTATTTT.

The genes are TRBV30 and TRBJ1-1; D is unresolved. V was pared by 3 bases and J by 2 bases, with 13 bases between. The germline gives CDR1 GTSNPN, CDR2 SVGIG (reference sequence). The CDR3 contains 14 residues. CDR3 DNA sequence: TGTGCCTGGAGGCTTCGGAGCCCAAACACTGAAGCTTTCTTT. Its translation is CAWRLRSPNTEAFF. The full variable domain, completed using reference TRBV30 and TRBJ1-1, is SQTIHQWPATLVQPVGSPLSLECTVEGTSNPNLYWYRQAAGRGLQLLFYSVGIGQISSEVPQNLSASRPQDRQFILSSKKLLLSDSGFYLCAWRLRSPNTEAFFGQGTRLTVV.

The gene calls are TRBV5-1 and TRBJ2-5, with 7 bases matching TRBD2. V lost 5 bases and J lost 11; bases outside the gene matches: 15. CDR3 length equals 14 residues. Germline assignment: CDR1 SGHRS and CDR2 YFSETQ. CDR3 nucleotide sequence: TGCGCCAGCAGGACGGGGGGTGTGCACAATGAGCAGTACTTC. Residues: CASRTGGVHNEQYF.

This clonotype was counted a few times. In DNA form, the CDR3 reads TGCGCCAGCAGCCAAGCCCGGGACAGGGTAGCCTATGGCTACACCTTC. It encodes CASSQARDRVAYGYTF. This rearrangement joins TRBV4-3 to TRBJ1-2; 9 bases are a match to TRBD1. Germline CDR1 and CDR2: LGHNA and YSLEER. CDR3 size: 16 residues. Unmatched junction bases numbered 7, after V lost 1 base and J lost 4 bases.

Remarks on this clonotype: Its ends do not fully match the called genes, so a read error is possible. The genes are TRBV9 and TRBJ2-3; D gene unclear. CDR1 is SGDLS, CDR2 YYNGEE, per germline. The CDR3 consists of 14 residues. The CDR3 is CASGVGGSTDTQYF. For the CDR3, the DNA is TGTGCCAGCGGCGTAGGTGGAAGCACAGATACGCAGTATTTT.

The DNA of the CDR3 is TGTGCCAGCAGCGAGAGGGGACCGCTGAACACTGAAGCTTTCTTT. The encoded protein is CASSERGPLNTEAFF. The chain employs TRBV7-2 and TRBJ1-1, with D possibly being TRBD1 (5 bases). The CDR3 is 15 amino acids. The V gene's germline CDR1 is SGHTA and CDR2 FQGNSA. Trimming removed 5 bases from V and 0 bases from J, with 13 bases in between. Combining the CDR3 with reference TRBV7-2 and TRBJ1-1 gives the whole variable domain GAGVSQSPSNKVTEKGKDVELRCDPISGHTALYWYRQSLGQGLEFLIYFQGNSAPDKSGLPSDRFSAERTGGSVSTLTIQRTQQEDSAVYLCASSERGPLNTEAFFGQGTRLTVV.

The rearrangement links TRBV27 to TRBJ2-3, with D perhaps TRBD1 or TRBD2 (5 bases each). The CDR3 extends over 16 amino acids. Germline V gene data show CDR1 as MNHEY and CDR2 as SMNVEV (reference sequence). V was cut by 3 bases and J by 1 base, with 14 bases left in between. This CDR3 is CASSLQGPGGTDTQYF. The CDR3 DNA sequence: TGTGCCAGCAGTTTGCAGGGACCTGGAGGCACAGATACGCAGTATTTT.

This clonotype appeared many times. The V gene is TRBV20-1, the J gene TRBJ1-2; 12 bases line up with TRBD1. The CDR3 length is 15 residues. Trimming took 6 bases from V and 4 from J; bases not matched to a gene: 9. The germline gives CDR1 DFQATT, CDR2 SNEGSKA (reference sequence). The CDR3 reads CSALRDRGRRYGYTF. The DNA for the CDR3 is TGCAGTGCCCTCCGGGACAGGGGGCGCCGCTATGGCTACACCTTC.

The chain is built from TRBV11-3 and TRBJ1-1; D is ambiguous. Germline V gene sequence: CDR1 SGHNT, CDR2 YENEEA. This CDR3 is built from 14 residues. Trimming cost V 0 bases and J 1 base, with 6 bases left between them. This chain's CDR3 is CASSLDGENTEAFF. In DNA form, the CDR3 reads TGTGCCAGCAGCTTAGATGGCGAGAACACTGAAGCTTTCTTT. The full variable domain, completed using reference TRBV11-3 and TRBJ1-1, is EAGVVQSPRYKIIEKKQPVAFWCNPISGHNTLYWYLQNLGQGPELLIRYENEEAVDDSQLPKDRFSAERLKGVDSTLKIQPAELGDSAVYLCASSLDGENTEAFFGQGTRLTVV.

V gene TRBV3-1 combines with J gene TRBJ2-1; 15 bases match TRBD2. V dropped 4 bases and J dropped 4; count of bases not matched to a gene: 8. The germline CDR1 and CDR2 sequences are LGHDT and YNNKEL (reference sequence). The length of the CDR3 is 18 residues. CDR3 nucleotides: TGTGCCAGCAGCCCCATGTGGGGACTAGCGGGGGGTTACAATGAGCAGTTCTTC. Residues: CASSPMWGLAGGYNEQFF.

About this clonotype itself: A much larger clone differs from this one at a single base, so this may be a read error. The genes are TRBV12-3 or TRBV12-4 and TRBJ2-3, with D unresolved. Trimming cost V 5 bases and J 4 bases, with 10 bases left between them. The CDR3 extends over 13 amino acids. CDR3: CASSQIGSDTQYF. The CDR3 DNA follows: TGTGCCAGCAGTCAAATAGGGTCAGATACGCAGTATTTT.

Remarks on this clonotype: A much more abundant neighbour one base away suggests this may be a read error. The chain is built from TRBV4-3 and TRBJ2-1; D is unclear. The J call is uncertain, as TRBJ2-7 better fits the DNA end. The germline V gene has CDR1 LGHNA and CDR2 YSLEER. This CDR3 spans 15 amino acids. CDR3 residues: CASSQDPSSYNEQYF. The CDR3 region has the DNA TGCGCCAGCAGCCAAGATCCGAGCTCCTACAATGAGCAGTACTTC.

Comments on this clonotype: This may arise from a read error, as a much more abundant clone is one base away. CDR3 protein: CVSSSGQVTYEQYF. DNA of the CDR3: TGTGTCAGCAGCTCTGGACAGGTGACCTACGAGCAGTACTTC. The chain links TRBV5-6 to TRBJ2-7, with 7 bases identical to TRBD1. Germline CDR1 reads SGHDT; CDR2 reads YYEEEE. CDR3 length: 14 residues.

This clonotype was picked up one time. The chain combines TRBV7-2 with TRBJ2-3; TRBD2 aligns across 9 bases. Germline V gene sequence: CDR1 SGHTA, CDR2 FQGNSA. Unmatched junction bases numbered 12, after V lost 5 bases and J lost 6 bases. The CDR3 extends over 16 amino acids. CDR3: CASSKGFGTSPDTQYF. The CDR3 coding sequence is TGTGCCAGCAGCAAGGGGTTCGGGACTAGCCCCGATACGCAGTATTTT.

V is TRBV15 and J is TRBJ2-3, with TRBD2 as a possible D gene (6 bases). Trimming shortened V by 0 bases and J by 4 bases, and 20 bases separated the two germline ends. CDR1 and CDR2 (germline): LNHNV, YYDKDF (reference sequence). The CDR3 length is 18 residues. The CDR3: CATSRDPGASWGADTQYF. In nucleotides, the CDR3 is TGTGCCACCAGCAGAGATCCGGGCGCATCTTGGGGGGCAGATACGCAGTATTTT.

This clonotype was seen a handful of times. This clone may be a read error of a much larger clone one base away. The chain carries TRBV13 and TRBJ1-1; D uncertain. The CDR3 is 13 residues long. Germline CDR1 PRHDT, CDR2 FYEKMQ (reference sequence). V lost 2 bases to trimming and J lost 0 bases, with 4 bases between them. For the CDR3, the DNA is TGTGCCAGCAGCTTATGGGTGAACACTGAAGCTTTCTTT. Its protein product is CASSLWVNTEAFF.